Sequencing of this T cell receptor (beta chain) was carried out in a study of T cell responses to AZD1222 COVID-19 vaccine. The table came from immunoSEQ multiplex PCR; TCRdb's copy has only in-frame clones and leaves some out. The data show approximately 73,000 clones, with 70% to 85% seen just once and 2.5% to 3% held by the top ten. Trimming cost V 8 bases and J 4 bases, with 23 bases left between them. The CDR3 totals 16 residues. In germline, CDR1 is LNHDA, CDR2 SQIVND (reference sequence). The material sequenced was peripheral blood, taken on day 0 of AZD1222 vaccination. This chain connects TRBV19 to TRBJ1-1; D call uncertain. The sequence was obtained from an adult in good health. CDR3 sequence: CASSPDPAGWSTEAFF. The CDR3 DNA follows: TGTGCCAGTTCCCCCGATCCTGCGGGATGGAGCACTGAAGCTTTCTTT.